This T cell receptor (beta chain) was profiled in a study of T-cell memory formation after mild COVID-19. Study overall: TCR clusters largely stayed donor specific.

The germline V and J ends were trimmed by 1 base and 6 bases, with 17 bases remaining between them. The length of the CDR3 is 16 residues. Germline V gives CDR1 SGHAT, CDR2 FQNNGV. MiXCR was run by TCRdb on the 5' RACE reads, yielding one entry per CDR3 protein. The sample lists about 82,000 distinct CDR3 sequences, less than 15% occurring once. This clonotype was detected a few times. This clonotype was obtained from an adult woman who had mild COVID-19 (a few samples of this study predate the infection). Cell type and time point are not known. The specimen sequenced was PBMCs or a T cell subset sorted from them (not recorded which). The chain uses TRBV11-2 and TRBJ2-3, with D tentatively TRBD2 (6 bases). In DNA form, the CDR3 reads TGTGCCAGCAGCTTAGTTGCTGGGACTCGCCCCGATACGCAGTATTTT. Amino acid sequence: CASSLVAGTRPDTQYF.